The T cell receptor (beta chain) under discussion was sequenced for a study of spatial heterogeneity in lung cancer. Study background: The library had UMIs, and each TCR and UMI pair averaged more than ten raw reads.

A unique molecular identifier was carried by every single TCR cDNA molecule. MiXCR, applied by TCRdb to the 5' RACE reads, yields one record per CDR3 protein. The sample lists roughly 20,000 distinct CDR3 sequences, over 2.5% seen once, with approximately 8.3% in the top ten. This clonotype was seen many times. Its antigen is unknown. The sample's time point: sample taken at primary tumor resection. No cells were sorted before sequencing. The whole RNA sequenced was extracted from tumor, nontumor lung or frozen PBMC. General study results and limits: Tracking of tumor mutation counts was seen in expanded intratumoral alpha and beta TCR counts.

V was clipped by 0 bases and J by 3 bases, with 13 bases between them. The CDR3 length is 15 residues. Germline V lookup: CDR1 SGHRS, CDR2 YFSETQ. The input for sequencing was lung tumor tissue, taken at surgery. The clonotype comes from a male donor with early-stage non-small cell lung cancer. The chain employs TRBV5-1 and TRBJ2-7; maybe TRBD2 (6 bases). DNA of the CDR3: TGCGCCAGCAGCTTGGGGGCTAGCGCCAGCTACGAGCAGTACTTC. Protein product: CASSLGASASYEQYF.